These 3 T cell receptor beta chains were sequenced from one sample in a study of CD8 T cells in ankylosing spondylitis (dated by TCRdb to about 2017). The method was 5' RACE. The sequencing machine was an Illumina HiSeq 2500. TCRdb redid the processing of the public reads, applying fastp at Q25 and MiXCR, and retained in-frame beta chains. Rows are combined by CDR3 protein, so each entry shows the most common genes and DNA. In this sample the table shows 200,000 to 300,000 distinct CDR3 sequences, under 12% of which occur a single time. The leading ten clones occupy less than 3% of the sample. The specimen sequenced was blood, either unsorted or a sorted T cell fraction (not recorded which). The source is a male donor with ankylosing spondylitis or in good health (not recorded which).

Many counts were recorded for this clonotype. J is TRBJ2-1 and V is TRBV19; no clear D. Germline assignment: CDR1 LNHDA and CDR2 SQIVND (reference sequence). The CDR3 extends over 15 amino acids. Deletions cut 5 bases from V and 0 bases from J, with 11 bases between. The CDR3 DNA follows: TGTGCCAGTAGTTCCGAGCCTAGCTCCTACAATGAGCAGTTCTTC. Its translation: CASSSEPSSYNEQFF. Combining the CDR3 with reference TRBV19 and TRBJ2-1 gives the whole variable domain DGGITQSPKYLFRKEGQNVTLSCEQNLNHDAMYWYRQDPGQGLRLIYYSQIVNDFQKGDIAEGYSVSREKKESFPLTVTSAQKNPTAFYLCASSSEPSSYNEQFFGPGTRLTVL.

Concerning this clonotype: A read error may be the cause here, since a much bigger clone is one base away. The chain links TRBV7-9 to TRBJ2-2; D call uncertain. The CDR3 sequence is 14 residues long. Trimming shortened V by 5 bases and J by 3 bases, and 10 bases separated the two germline ends. CDR1 is SEHNR and CDR2 is FQNEAQ in the germline V gene (reference sequence). The CDR3 here is CASSLRAYTGELFF. The DNA for the CDR3 is TGTGCCAGCAGCCTTCGGGCGTACACCGGGGAGCTGTTTTTT.

This clonotype was detected ten times or more. The V call is TRBV5-1, the J call TRBJ2-1; 9 bases are a match to TRBD1. The V gene end was trimmed by 2 bases and the J gene end by 4 bases; junction bases not matched to a gene: 13. The CDR3 has 18 amino acids. Germline V lookup: CDR1 SGHRS, CDR2 YFSETQ. This chain's CDR3 is CASSLRWPTGGLYNEQFF. The CDR3 nucleotides read TGCGCCAGCAGCTTAAGGTGGCCCACAGGGGGCCTGTACAATGAGCAGTTCTTC.